These 26 T cell receptor beta chains share one sample of origin, sequenced in a study of T cell responses to AZD1222 COVID-19 vaccine. Assay used: immunoSEQ multiplex PCR; TCRdb lists only in-frame clones, some missing. The data hold 120,000 to 150,000 clones, with about 93% observed a single time. This specimen was peripheral blood, taken on day 0 of AZD1222 vaccination. The receptors stem from an adult in good health.

The rearrangement links TRBV6-4 to TRBJ2-3; 9 bases match TRBD2. Per germline, CDR1 MRHNA and CDR2 SNTAGT. V lost 3 bases to trimming and J lost 4 bases; unmatched junction nucleotides: 5. This CDR3 comprises 15 residues. The DNA for the CDR3 is TGTGCCAGCAGTGAGAATAGCGGGGGTCCAGATACGCAGTATTTT. Its translation: CASSENSGGPDTQYF.

The chain carries TRBV12-3 or TRBV12-4 and TRBJ1-1; 7 bases are a match to TRBD1. This CDR3 is built from 13 residues. The J segment lost 2 bases and the V segment lost 6 bases, leaving 3 bases of the junction unmatched. Here the CDR3 reads CASRAGGNTEAFF. In DNA form, the CDR3 reads TGTGCCAGCAGGGCAGGGGGTAACACTGAAGCTTTCTTT.

This chain connects TRBV29-1 to TRBJ1-2, with a tentative D call TRBD1 (5 bases). Germline V gene data show CDR1 as SQVTM and CDR2 as ANQGSEA. Trimming took 4 bases from V and 2 from J, leaving 11 bases between them. CDR3 length equals 13 residues. CDR3 protein: CSVGPGGNYGYTF. Here the CDR3 DNA reads TGCAGCGTTGGGCCGGGGGGGAACTATGGCTACACCTTC. Full variable domain (rest looked up from reference TRBV29-1 and TRBJ1-2): SAVISQKPSRDICQRGTSLTIQCQVDSQVTMMFWYRQQPGQSLTLIATANQGSEATYESGFVIDKFPISRPNLTFSTLTVSNMSPEDSSIYLCSVGPGGNYGYTFGSGTRLTVV.

This chain connects TRBV19 to TRBJ1-4; D is unclear. The CDR3 has 16 residues. CDR1 is LNHDA, CDR2 SQIVND, per germline (reference sequence). V was cut by 7 bases and J by 0 bases, with 15 bases left in between. The CDR3 protein is CASIDRGTATNEKLFF. CDR3 coding DNA: TGTGCCAGTATCGACCGGGGAACAGCAACTAATGAAAAACTGTTTTTT.

The chain employs TRBV9 and TRBJ2-5, with D perhaps matching TRBD1 (6 bases). With 4 bases removed from V and 2 bases from J, the gap between germline ends came to 12 bases. The CDR3 has 14 residues. Germline assignment: CDR1 SGDLS and CDR2 YYNGEE. CDR3 region: CASSPGQIQETQYF. DNA of the CDR3: TGTGCCAGCAGCCCTGGACAGATACAAGAGACCCAGTACTTC.

The rearrangement links TRBV27 to TRBJ1-5; 7 positions agree with TRBD1. This CDR3 spans 15 amino acids. Germline values: CDR1 MNHEY, CDR2 SMNVEV (reference sequence). With V trimmed by 5 bases and J by 2 bases, 6 bases remained unmatched. The CDR3 bases are TGTGCCAGCAGTCCAGGGGGTAGGGGCAATCAGCCCCAGCATTTT. This sequence encodes CASSPGGRGNQPQHF.

The V and J genes are TRBV11-3 and TRBJ2-3, with 8 positions matching TRBD2. Germline V lookup: CDR1 SGHNT, CDR2 YENEEA. The CDR3 is made up of 14 amino acids. After removal of 5 bases from V and 5 bases from J, the junction contained 6 bases not matched to a gene. CDR3 DNA: TGTGCCAGCAGCAGCGGGAGTAACGGAGATACGCAGTATTTT. It specifies CASSSGSNGDTQYF.

This chain connects TRBV18 to TRBJ1-1; D call uncertain. The V end lost 8 bases, the J end lost 2 bases, and 18 bases lay between the germline ends. CDR1 is KGHSH and CDR2 is LQKENI in the germline V gene. The CDR3 is 15 residues long. CDR3 residues: CASTADGPVNTEAFF. CDR3 nucleotide sequence: TGTGCCAGCACGGCGGACGGTCCGGTAAACACTGAAGCTTTCTTT.

The chain is built from TRBV23-1 and TRBJ2-3; 9 positions agree with TRBD2. TRBV23-1 is placed among ORFs of uncertain function. V gave up 7 bases and J gave up 1 base; unmatched junction bases: 0. The CDR3 has 13 residues. As DNA, the CDR3 is TGCGCCAGCAAGCGGGAGGGCACAGATACGCAGTATTTT. This codes for CASKREGTDTQYF.

The V call is TRBV9, the J call TRBJ1-3; 10 positions agree with TRBD1. Losses at the gene ends were 3 bases for V and 2 bases for J; bases not matched to a gene: 5. Germline V gives CDR1 SGDLS, CDR2 YYNGEE. The CDR3 sequence is 16 residues long. The CDR3 DNA follows: TGTGCCAGCAGCGCAAGGACAGGGGGAACTGGAAACACCATATATTTT. This sequence encodes CASSARTGGTGNTIYF. The whole variable domain, remainder taken from reference TRBV9 and TRBJ1-3, is DSGVTQTPKHLITATGQRVTLRCSPRSGDLSVYWYQQSLDQGLQFLIQYYNGEERAKGNILERFSAQQFPDLHSELNLSSLELGDSALYFCASSARTGGTGNTIYFGEGSWLTVV.

CDR3 residues: CASSPSVTPGYEQYF. The CDR3 region has the DNA TGTGCCAGCTCACCTAGTGTTACTCCGGGCTACGAGCAGTACTTC. This chain joins TRBV18 and TRBJ2-7, with D unclear. Germline CDR1 reads KGHSH; CDR2 reads LQKENI. Trimming shortened V by 3 bases and J by 3 bases, and 15 bases separated the two germline ends. The CDR3 is 15 residues long.

The gene calls are TRBV7-8 and TRBJ1-5, with 7 bases aligning to TRBD1. The CDR3 loop spans 15 amino acids. Germline CDR1 SGHVS, CDR2 FQNEAQ. The junction had 12 bases not matched to a gene; V was cut back by 6 bases and J by 7 bases. CDR3 in DNA: TGTGCCAGCAGTCCAGACAGGGAAGGTTGGCAGCCCCAGCATTTT. This gives the protein CASSPDREGWQPQHF.

V is TRBV7-3 and J is TRBJ2-2, with D tentatively TRBD2 (6 bases). Germline V gene sequence: CDR1 SGHTA, CDR2 FQGTGA. CDR3 length: 17 amino acids. V was shortened by 5 bases and J by 4 bases, with 20 bases between the two germline ends. CDR3 amino acids: CASSAYQLAEITGELFF. CDR3 nucleotide sequence: TGTGCCAGCAGCGCCTACCAACTAGCAGAAATCACCGGGGAGCTGTTTTTT.

This chain connects TRBV6-4 to TRBJ2-3; maybe TRBD2 (5 bases). The germline CDR1 and CDR2 sequences are MRHNA and SNTAGT. The CDR3 consists of 14 residues. V was shortened by 5 bases and J by 3 bases, with 12 bases between the two germline ends. The DNA for the CDR3 is TGTGCCAGCAGTTTACAGCCGGGGACAGATACGCAGTATTTT. Translated: CASSLQPGTDTQYF.

The chain joins TRBV25-1 to TRBJ1-2; 9 nucleotides agree with TRBD1. The junction had 7 bases not matched to a gene; V was cut back by 1 base and J by 4 bases. This CDR3 has 16 amino acids. Per germline, CDR1 MGHDK and CDR2 SYGVNS. Here the CDR3 reads CASSESGQGRLYGYTF. As DNA, the CDR3 is TGTGCCAGCAGTGAATCGGGACAGGGTAGGCTCTATGGCTACACCTTC.

The rearrangement joins TRBV9 to TRBJ1-1; no clear D. CDR3 length: 13 residues. Between the trimmed V and J ends, which lost 3 bases and 1 base, there was a span of 7 bases. The V gene's germline CDR1 is SGDLS and CDR2 YYNGEE. CDR3 region: CASSESPNTEAFF. The CDR3 coding sequence is TGTGCCAGCAGCGAGTCCCCGAACACTGAAGCTTTCTTT.

The chain recombines TRBV20-1 with TRBJ2-5; no firm D call. V was cut by 3 bases and J by 1 base, with 6 bases left in between. CDR3 length: 12 residues. Germline V gene sequence: CDR1 DFQATT, CDR2 SNEGSKA (reference sequence). CDR3 protein: CSASYSQETQYF. DNA for the CDR3: TGCAGTGCTAGTTACAGCCAAGAGACCCAGTACTTC.

This chain links TRBV29-1 with TRBJ2-1, with 9 bases identical to TRBD2. The CDR3 is made up of 14 amino acids. The V and J ends lost 4 bases and 8 bases, in that order; junction bases with no gene match: 9. Germline CDR1 and CDR2: SQVTM and ANQGSEA. CDR3 nucleotides: TGCAGCGTTGCGGGTAGCGGGAGTCTCGATGAGCAGTTCTTC. Residues: CSVAGSGSLDEQFF.

This chain links TRBV6-2 or TRBV6-3 with TRBJ1-5; D not certain. Germline V lookup: CDR1 MNHEY, CDR2 SVGEGT. This CDR3 comprises 13 residues. Trimming left V 2 bases short and J 7 bases short, with 9 bases between. CDR3 loop: CASSYRELQPQHF. As DNA, the CDR3 is TGTGCCAGCAGTTACCGAGAACTGCAGCCCCAGCATTTT.

The V and J genes are TRBV12-3 or TRBV12-4 and TRBJ1-3; no reliable D call. The CDR3 loop spans 13 amino acids. With 5 bases removed from V and 2 bases from J, the gap between germline ends came to 7 bases. CDR3 in amino acids: CASSINPGNTIYF. The CDR3 nucleotides read TGTGCCAGCAGTATTAATCCTGGAAACACCATATATTTT.

This chain connects TRBV6-5 to TRBJ1-2; TRBD1 might be the D (6 bases). This CDR3 spans 15 amino acids. Per germline, CDR1 MNHEY and CDR2 SVGAGI. V lost 2 bases and J 8 bases, leaving 18 bases between the germline ends. CDR3 in amino acids: CASSYDSARGGGYTF. CDR3 sequence (DNA): TGTGCCAGCAGTTACGACAGCGCCCGCGGGGGCGGCTACACCTTC.

This chain connects TRBV29-1 to TRBJ1-2, with D hard to call. V dropped 1 base and J dropped 4 bases, with 4 bases sitting between them. Germline loops: CDR1 SQVTM, CDR2 ANQGSEA. The CDR3 runs to 11 residues. CDR3 sequence (DNA): TGCAGCGTTGAAGGGGGCTATGGCTACACCTTC. Protein sequence: CSVEGGYGYTF.

This chain links TRBV9 with TRBJ2-6, with D perhaps matching TRBD1 (5 bases). This CDR3 region has 18 residues. Germline V gene sequence: CDR1 SGDLS, CDR2 YYNGEE. The V gene lost 2 bases and the J gene lost 0 bases, with 15 bases spanning the gap. The CDR3 is CASSVVGAHHSGANVLTF. The CDR3, as DNA: TGTGCCAGCAGCGTTGTTGGGGCACACCACTCTGGGGCCAACGTCCTGACTTTC.

The rearrangement links TRBV5-8 to TRBJ2-7; D gene uncertain. CDR3 size: 12 residues. The germline V gene has CDR1 SGHTS and CDR2 YDEGEE. Trimming shortened V by 3 bases and J by 4 bases, and 8 bases separated the two germline ends. This chain's CDR3 is CASSSQNYEQYF. CDR3 DNA sequence: TGTGCCAGCAGCTCCCAAAATTACGAGCAGTACTTC.

V is TRBV27 and J is TRBJ1-4; 8 bases are shared with TRBD1. The V gene's germline CDR1 is MNHEY and CDR2 SMNVEV (reference sequence). V was clipped by 4 bases and J by 5 bases; unmatched bases: 6. This CDR3 has 15 amino acids. The chain's CDR3 is CASSSPGQENEKLFF. The DNA for the CDR3 is TGTGCCAGCAGTTCGCCGGGACAGGAAAATGAAAAACTGTTTTTT. The full variable domain, with the rest looked up from reference TRBV27 and TRBJ1-4, is EAQVTQNPRYLITVTGKKLTVTCSQNMNHEYMSWYRQDPGLGLRQIYYSMNVEVTDKGDVPEGYKVSRKEKRNFPLILESPSPNQTSLYFCASSSPGQENEKLFFGSGTQLSVL.

The rearrangement uses TRBV5-4 and TRBJ2-7; D is possibly TRBD2 (5 bases). The V gene lost 4 bases and the J gene lost 1 base, with 15 bases spanning the gap. Germline lookup yields CDR1 SGHNT and CDR2 YYREEE (reference sequence). This CDR3 is 15 amino acids long. This chain's CDR3 is CASSVFREGSYEQYF. In nucleotides, the CDR3 is TGTGCCAGCAGCGTGTTTCGAGAGGGTTCCTACGAGCAGTACTTC.